This TCR beta chain was sequenced in a study of cytomegalovirus exposure and HLA in healthy donors. This clone is a singleton in its sample. Its antigen is still unknown. Study results and caveats: Altogether, 170 or so TCR beta chains were recorded as cytomegalovirus-associated.

The protocol was immunoSEQ multiplex PCR, while the TCRdb copy is restricted to in-frame clones and leaves out a portion. The table lists around 250,000 clones, 85% to 90% of them singletons, with 0.37% in the top ten. Germline values: CDR1 SNHLY, CDR2 FYNNEI. Trimming cost V 5 bases and J 4 bases, with 9 bases left between them. The CDR3 sequence is 13 residues long. The sequence derives from a woman aged 18-29 years in good health and CMV-seronegative. The sample consisted of PBMCs. V gene TRBV2 combines with J gene TRBJ2-1; tentatively, D is TRBD1 (6 bases). In DNA form, the CDR3 reads TGTGCCAGCAGTCGGACAGCGTACAATGAGCAGTTCTTC. This gives the protein CASSRTAYNEQFF.